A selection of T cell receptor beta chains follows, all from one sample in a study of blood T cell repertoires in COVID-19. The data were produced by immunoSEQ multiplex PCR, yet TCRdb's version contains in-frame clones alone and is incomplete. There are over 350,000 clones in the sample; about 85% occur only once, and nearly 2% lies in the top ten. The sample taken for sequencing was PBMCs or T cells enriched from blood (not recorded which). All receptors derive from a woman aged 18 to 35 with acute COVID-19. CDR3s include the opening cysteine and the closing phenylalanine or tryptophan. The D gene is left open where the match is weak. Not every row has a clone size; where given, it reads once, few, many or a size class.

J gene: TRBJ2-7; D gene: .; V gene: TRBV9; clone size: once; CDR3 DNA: TGTGCCAGCAGCGTAGGTGCGGGGTACGAGCAGTACTTC; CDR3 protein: CASSVGAGYEQYF
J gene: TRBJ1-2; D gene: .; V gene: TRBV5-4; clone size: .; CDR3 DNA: TGTGCCAGCAGCGGCGGTGTTGGAAGTCCCTATGGCTACACCTTC; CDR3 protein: CASSGGVGSPYGYTF
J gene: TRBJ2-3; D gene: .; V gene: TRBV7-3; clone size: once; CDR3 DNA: TGTGCCAGCAGCTTAAAGGGGGAGACAGATACGCAGTATTTT; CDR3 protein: CASSLKGETDTQYF
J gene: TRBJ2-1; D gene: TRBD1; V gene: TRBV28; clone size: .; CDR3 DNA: TGTGCCAGCAACACGGACAGGGACAATGAGCAGTTCTTC; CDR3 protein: CASNTDRDNEQFF
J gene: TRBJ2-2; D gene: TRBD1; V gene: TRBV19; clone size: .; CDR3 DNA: TGTGCCAGTAGTATAGATTGGACAGGGGTCGGGGAGCTGTTTTTT; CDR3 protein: CASSIDWTGVGELFF
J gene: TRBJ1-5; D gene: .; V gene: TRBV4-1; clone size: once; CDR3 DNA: TGCGCCAGCAGCCAACCTTCCTCAGGAACCAATCAGCCCCAGCATTTT; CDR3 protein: CASSQPSSGTNQPQHF
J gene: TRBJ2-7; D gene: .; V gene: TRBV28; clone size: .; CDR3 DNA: TGTGCCAGCAGTTCACAGAGAATCTCCTACGAGCAGTACTTC; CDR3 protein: CASSSQRISYEQYF
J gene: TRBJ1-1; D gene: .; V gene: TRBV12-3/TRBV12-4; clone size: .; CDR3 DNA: TGTGCCAGCAGCCCACAGGGTTACACTGAAGCTTTCTTT; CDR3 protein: CASSPQGYTEAFF
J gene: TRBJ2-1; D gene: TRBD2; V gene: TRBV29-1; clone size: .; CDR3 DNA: TGCAGCGTTGCTAGCGGGAGTAGGAATGAGCAGTTCTTC; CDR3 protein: CSVASGSRNEQFF
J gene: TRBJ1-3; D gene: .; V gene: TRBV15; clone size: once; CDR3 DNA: TGTGCCACCAGCAGAGATAGGAGCTCTGGAAACACCATATATTTT; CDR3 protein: CATSRDRSSGNTIYF
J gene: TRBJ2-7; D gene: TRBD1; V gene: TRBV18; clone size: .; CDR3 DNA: TGTGCCAGCTCGGTTGGACAGGGGAAACCCTACGAGCAGTACTTC; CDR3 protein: CASSVGQGKPYEQYF
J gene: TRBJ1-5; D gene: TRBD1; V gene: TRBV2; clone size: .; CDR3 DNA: TGTGCCAGCAGTCAGGACAGGGTTGATAGCAATCAGCCCCAGCATTTT; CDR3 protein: CASSQDRVDSNQPQHF
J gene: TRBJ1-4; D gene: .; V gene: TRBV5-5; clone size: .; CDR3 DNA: TGTGCCAGCAGCTTAGGACTCGGGGGAAATGAAAAACTGTTTTTT; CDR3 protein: CASSLGLGGNEKLFF
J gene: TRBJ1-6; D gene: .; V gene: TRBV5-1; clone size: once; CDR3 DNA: TGCGCCAGCAGCTTGGACGGACAGACGAATTCACCCCTCCACTTT; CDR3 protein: CASSLDGQTNSPLHF
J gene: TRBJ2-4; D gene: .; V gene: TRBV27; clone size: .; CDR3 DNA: TGTGCCAGCAGTTTAGGGTCGGGAATGAACATTCAGTACTTC; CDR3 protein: CASSLGSGMNIQYF
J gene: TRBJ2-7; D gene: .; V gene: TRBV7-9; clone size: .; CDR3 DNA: TGTGCCAGCAGCTTAGCAGGGGTAAGCTCCTACGAGCAGTACTTC; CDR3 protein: CASSLAGVSSYEQYF
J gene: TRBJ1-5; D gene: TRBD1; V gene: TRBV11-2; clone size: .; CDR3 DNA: TGTGCCAGCAGCTTAGCGTCAGGGGGTAATTGGCCCCAGCATTTT; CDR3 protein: CASSLASGGNWPQHF
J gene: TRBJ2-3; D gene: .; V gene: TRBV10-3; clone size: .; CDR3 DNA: TGTGCCTCAGGTGGGGATACGCAGTATTTT; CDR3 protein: CASGGDTQYF
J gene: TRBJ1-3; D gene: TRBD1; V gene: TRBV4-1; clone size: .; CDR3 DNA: TGCGCCAGCAGTCTGGACAGGGGTGGAAACACCATATATTTT; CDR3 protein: CASSLDRGGNTIYF
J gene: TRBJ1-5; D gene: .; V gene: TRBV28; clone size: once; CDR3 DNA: TGTGCCAGTCGCCGACTTGCGGATCAGCCCCAGCATTTT; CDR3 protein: CASRRLADQPQHF
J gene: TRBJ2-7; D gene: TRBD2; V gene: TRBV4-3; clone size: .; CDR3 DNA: TGCGCCAGCAGCCAGGCCCTTGGGCGGGAGGGCCCTTACGAGCAGTACTTC; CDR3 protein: CASSQALGREGPYEQYF
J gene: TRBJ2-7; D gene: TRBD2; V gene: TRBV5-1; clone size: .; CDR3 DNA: TGCGCCAGCAGCGAGGGACTAGCAGGTGAGCAGTACTTC; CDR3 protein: CASSEGLAGEQYF
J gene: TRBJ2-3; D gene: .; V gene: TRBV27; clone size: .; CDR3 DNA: TGTGCCAGCAGTTTCCCAGACACAGATACGCAGTATTTT; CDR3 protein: CASSFPDTDTQYF
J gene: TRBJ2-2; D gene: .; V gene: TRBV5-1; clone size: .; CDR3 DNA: TGCGCCAGCAGCATCGTAGCGAACACCGGGGAGCTGTTTTTT; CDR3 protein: CASSIVANTGELFF
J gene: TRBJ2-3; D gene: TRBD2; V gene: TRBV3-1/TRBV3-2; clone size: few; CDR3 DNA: TGTGCCAGCAGCCAAGGGTTAGCGGGGATTAACACAGATACGCAGTATTTT; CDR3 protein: CASSQGLAGINTDTQYF
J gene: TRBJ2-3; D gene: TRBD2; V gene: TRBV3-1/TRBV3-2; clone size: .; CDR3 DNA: TGTGCCAGCAGCCAATTGAATTGGGGCGTGACTAGCGGGAGGGCTACAGATACGCAGTATTTT; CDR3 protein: CASSQLNWGVTSGRATDTQYF
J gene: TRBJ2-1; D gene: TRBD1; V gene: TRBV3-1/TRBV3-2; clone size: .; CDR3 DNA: TGTGCCAGCAGCCAAGACGTTTGGGACAGGGCACACAATGAGCAGTTCTTC; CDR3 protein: CASSQDVWDRAHNEQFF
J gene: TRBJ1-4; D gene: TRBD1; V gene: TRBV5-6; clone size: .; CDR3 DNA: TGTGCCAGCAGCGTCCCGGGACAGGGGGATAATAGACTGTTTTTT; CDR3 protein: CASSVPGQGDNRLFF
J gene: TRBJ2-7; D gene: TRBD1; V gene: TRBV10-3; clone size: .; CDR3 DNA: TGTGCCATCAGTGGTGGGACAGGGTACGAGCAGTACTTC; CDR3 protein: CAISGGTGYEQYF
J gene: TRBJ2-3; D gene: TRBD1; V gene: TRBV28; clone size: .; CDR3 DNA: TGTGCCAGCAGTTTCCAGGACAGGCTGTGGGATACGCAGTATTTT; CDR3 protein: CASSFQDRLWDTQYF
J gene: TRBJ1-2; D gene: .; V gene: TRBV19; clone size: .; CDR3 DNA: TGTGCCAGTAGTACGGTCGGGACTTATGGCTACACCTTC; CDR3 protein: CASSTVGTYGYTF
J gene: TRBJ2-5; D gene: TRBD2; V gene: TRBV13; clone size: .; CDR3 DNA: TGTGCCAGCAGCCCCCGATCGAAATCCCGGACTAGCGGGAGTCCAAGGGAGACCCAGTACTTC; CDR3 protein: CASSPRSKSRTSGSPRETQYF
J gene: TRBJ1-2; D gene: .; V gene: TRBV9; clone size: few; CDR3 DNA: TGTGCCAGCAGCTCCCAGGGTGCTGGCTACACCTTC; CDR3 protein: CASSSQGAGYTF
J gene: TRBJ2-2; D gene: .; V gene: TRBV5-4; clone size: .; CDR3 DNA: TGTGCCAGCAGCCTACTTGGGAACACCGGGGAGCTGTTTTTT; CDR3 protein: CASSLLGNTGELFF
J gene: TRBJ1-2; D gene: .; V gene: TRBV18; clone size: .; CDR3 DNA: TGTGCCAGCTCACCTTTCCTCGGAAGACAGACCTCAAACTATGGCTACACCTTC; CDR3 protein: CASSPFLGRQTSNYGYTF
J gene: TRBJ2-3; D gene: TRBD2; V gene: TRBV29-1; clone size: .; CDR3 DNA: TGCAGCTACATTAGCGGGGCCACAGATACGCAGTATTTT; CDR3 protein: CSYISGATDTQYF
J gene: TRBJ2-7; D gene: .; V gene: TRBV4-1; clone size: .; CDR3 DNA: TGCGCCAGCAGCCAAGGGTTCGGGAAAAAGGAGTACTTC; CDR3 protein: CASSQGFGKKEYF
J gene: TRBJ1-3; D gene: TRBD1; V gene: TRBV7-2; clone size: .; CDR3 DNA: TGTGCCAGCAGCCCGGACAGGGGGTCTGGAAACACCATATATTTT; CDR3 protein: CASSPDRGSGNTIYF
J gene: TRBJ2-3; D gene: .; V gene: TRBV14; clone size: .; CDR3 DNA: TGTGCCAGCAGCCCCGGTCATACGCAGTATTTT; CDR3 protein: CASSPGHTQYF
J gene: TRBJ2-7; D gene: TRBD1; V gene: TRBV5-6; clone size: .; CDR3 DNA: TGTGCCAGCAGGTTACCGGGACAGGATTACGAGCAGTACTTC; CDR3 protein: CASRLPGQDYEQYF
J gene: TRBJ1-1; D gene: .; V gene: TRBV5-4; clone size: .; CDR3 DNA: TGTGCCAGCAGCTTGACAGGGACCCCTGAAGCTTTCTTT; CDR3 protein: CASSLTGTPEAFF
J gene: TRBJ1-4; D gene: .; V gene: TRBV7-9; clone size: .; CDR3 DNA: TGTGCCAGCAGCCAGGGTTTACATCAGGGTAGCGAAAAACTGTTTTTT; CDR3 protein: CASSQGLHQGSEKLFF
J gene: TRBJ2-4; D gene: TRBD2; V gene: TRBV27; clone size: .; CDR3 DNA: TGTGCCAGCAGTGAGGGACTAGCTGGGAACATTCAGTACTTC; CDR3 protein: CASSEGLAGNIQYF
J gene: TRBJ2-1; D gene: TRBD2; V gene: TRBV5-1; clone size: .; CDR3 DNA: TGCGCCAGCAGCTTGAACGTTCCTCCTAGCGGGGGGAACAATGAGCAGTTCTTC; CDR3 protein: CASSLNVPPSGGNNEQFF